This T cell receptor beta chain was identified in a study of monozygotic twins with inflammatory bowel disease. TCRdb reprocessed the 5' RACE reads; each CDR3 protein has one entry and no DNA is given. The table lists some 440,000 distinct CDR3 sequences, with about 2.6% in the top ten. The sequencing sample was made of blood. The receptor was isolated from a human donor with ulcerative colitis or Crohn's disease, or a healthy co-twin of an affected twin (not recorded which).

Here the CDR3 reads CASSLSGRGRGTDTQYF. The chain couples TRBV12-3 or TRBV12-4 to TRBJ2-3; the TCRdb call, TRBD1, lacks DNA for checking. The CDR3 extends over 17 amino acids.